The 8 T cell receptor beta chains given below trace back to one sample, sequenced in a study of blood T cell repertoires in COVID-19. Generated by immunoSEQ multiplex PCR, the TCRdb table keeps only in-frame clones and is missing some. The top ten hold 27% of the sample, which has tens of thousands of clones, approximately 78% seen once. The sample taken for sequencing was peripheral blood. The receptors here all came from a human donor in a cohort sampled during active COVID-19.

The chain carries TRBV18 and TRBJ1-4; D perhaps matches TRBD1 (6 bases). Germline loops: CDR1 KGHSH, CDR2 LQKENI. The CDR3 is 15 residues long. V gave up 0 bases and J gave up 8 bases, with 13 bases separating them. CDR3 sequence (DNA): TGTGCCAGCTCACCACCGATGGTCCAGGGGGAAAAACTGTTTTTT. Translation gives CASSPPMVQGEKLFF.

The V and J genes are TRBV7-8 and TRBJ1-1; perhaps TRBD1 as D (5 bases). Germline CDR1 is SGHVS and CDR2 is FQNEAQ. V was shortened by 5 bases and J by 0 bases, with 16 bases between the two germline ends. This CDR3 region has 16 residues. The CDR3: CASSREGVTVNTEAFF. DNA for the CDR3: TGTGCCAGCAGCAGGGAAGGGGTGACAGTGAACACTGAAGCTTTCTTT.

The chain has TRBV6-6 and TRBJ1-2, with 9 positions matching TRBD1. V lost 6 bases, J lost 4 bases, and 3 bases stayed unmatched. Germline CDR1 is MNHNY and CDR2 is SVGAGI (reference sequence). CDR3 length: 13 amino acids. CDR3 sequence: CASSPDRGYGYTF. The CDR3 coding sequence is TGTGCCAGCAGCCCGGACAGGGGCTATGGCTACACCTTC.

V and J are TRBV7-2 and TRBJ1-5, with D perhaps TRBD1 (6 bases). With 5 bases removed from V and 3 bases from J, the gap between germline ends came to 11 bases. In germline, CDR1 is SGHTA, CDR2 FQGNSA. This CDR3 comprises 14 residues. The CDR3 is CASSLGQINQPQHF. Written as DNA, the CDR3 is TGTGCCAGCAGCCTCGGACAGATCAATCAGCCCCAGCATTTT.

This clone was detected once. This chain uses TRBV10-1 with TRBJ1-1; the D gene is possibly TRBD1 (5 bases). Germline-derived CDR1 and CDR2 are WNHNN and SYGVQD (reference sequence). V was trimmed by 3 bases and J by 3 bases, leaving 14 bases between them. The CDR3 is 15 amino acids. CDR3 residues: CASSEKGSGDTEAFF. In DNA, the CDR3 is TGCGCCAGCAGTGAAAAGGGGTCGGGGGACACTGAAGCTTTCTTT.

In its sample, this clone was seen a few times. V is TRBV29-1 and J is TRBJ2-7, with D perhaps matching TRBD2 (7 bases). The CDR3 totals 15 residues. V was clipped by 0 bases and J by 1 base, with 13 bases between them. Looked up from germline, CDR1 is SQVTM and CDR2 is ANQGSEA. This CDR3 reads CSVEDLGGASYEQYF. DNA of the CDR3: TGCAGCGTTGAAGATCTAGGGGGGGCTTCCTACGAGCAGTACTTC.

V and J are TRBV24-1 and TRBJ2-5, with 8 nucleotides matching TRBD2. The junction had 7 bases not matched to a gene; V was cut back by 9 bases and J by 5 bases. The CDR3 runs to 13 residues. The germline V gene has CDR1 KGHDR and CDR2 SFDVKD. This CDR3 is CATQAGGGETQYF. The CDR3, as DNA: TGTGCCACCCAGGCGGGGGGAGGGGAGACCCAGTACTTC.

The sample holds one count of this clone. V and J are TRBV5-5 and TRBJ2-1; TRBD1 agrees at 9 bases. The germline CDR1 and CDR2 sequences are SGHKS and YYEKEE (reference sequence). The V and J ends lost 6 bases and 4 bases, in that order; junction bases with no gene match: 5. This CDR3 spans 14 amino acids. The CDR3: CASKRDRDYNEQFF. The CDR3 DNA reads as TGTGCCAGCAAGCGGGACAGGGATTACAATGAGCAGTTCTTC.